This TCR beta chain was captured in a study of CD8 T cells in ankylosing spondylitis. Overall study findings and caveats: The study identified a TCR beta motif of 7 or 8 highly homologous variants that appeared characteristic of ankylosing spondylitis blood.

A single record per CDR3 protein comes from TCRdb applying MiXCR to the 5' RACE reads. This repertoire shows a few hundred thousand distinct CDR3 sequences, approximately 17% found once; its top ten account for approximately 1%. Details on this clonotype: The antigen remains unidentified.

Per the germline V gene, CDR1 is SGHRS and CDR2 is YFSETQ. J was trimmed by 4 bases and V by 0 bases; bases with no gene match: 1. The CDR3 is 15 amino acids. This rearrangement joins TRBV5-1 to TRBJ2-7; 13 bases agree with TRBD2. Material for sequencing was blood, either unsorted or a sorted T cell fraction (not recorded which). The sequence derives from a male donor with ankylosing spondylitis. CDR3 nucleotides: TGCGCCAGCAGCTTGGAACTAGCGGGAGGGTACGAGCAGTACTTC. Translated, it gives CASSLELAGGYEQYF.